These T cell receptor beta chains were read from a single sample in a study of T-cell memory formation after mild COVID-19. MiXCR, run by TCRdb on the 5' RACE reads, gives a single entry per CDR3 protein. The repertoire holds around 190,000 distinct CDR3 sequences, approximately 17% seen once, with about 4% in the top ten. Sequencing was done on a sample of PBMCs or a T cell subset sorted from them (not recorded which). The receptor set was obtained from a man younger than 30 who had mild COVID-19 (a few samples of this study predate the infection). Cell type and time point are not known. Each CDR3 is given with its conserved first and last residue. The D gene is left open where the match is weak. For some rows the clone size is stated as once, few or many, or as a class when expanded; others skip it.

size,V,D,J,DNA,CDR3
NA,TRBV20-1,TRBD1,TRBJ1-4,TGCAGTGCGTTGACAGGGATTAATGAAAAACTGTTTTTT,CSALTGINEKLFF
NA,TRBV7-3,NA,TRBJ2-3,TGTGCCAGCAGCCCCAGACGAGGGGATACGCAGTATTTT,CASSPRRGDTQYF
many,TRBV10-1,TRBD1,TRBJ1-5,TGCGCCAGCAGCAGGGACAGGGATCAGCCCCAGCATTTT,CASSRDRDQPQHF
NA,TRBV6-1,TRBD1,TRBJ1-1,TGTGCCAGCAGATCCCCGGGACAGAAAGCTTTCTTT,CASRSPGQKAFF
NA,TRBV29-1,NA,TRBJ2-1,TGCAGCGTTGGGTACCGACAGGTCCGGAACAATGAGCAGTTCTTC,CSVGYRQVRNNEQFF
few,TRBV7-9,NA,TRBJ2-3,TGTGCCAGCAGCTTAGGGGAAACGGGCACAGATACGCAGTATTTT,CASSLGETGTDTQYF
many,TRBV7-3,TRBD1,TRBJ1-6,TGTGCCAGCAGCTTAACGCCGGGACAGGGGAATTCACCCCTCCACTTT,CASSLTPGQGNSPLHF
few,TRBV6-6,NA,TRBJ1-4,TGTGCCAGCACTCCGTGGGGGCACCTAGTTGCAACTAATGAAAAACTGTTTTTT,CASTPWGHLVATNEKLFF
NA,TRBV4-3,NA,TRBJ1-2,TGCGCCAGCAGCCAAGATCGGCACAGCGGACCCTATGGCTACACCTTC,CASSQDRHSGPYGYTF
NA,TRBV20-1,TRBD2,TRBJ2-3,TGCAGTGCTAGACCTGGGACTACGTTGGATACGCAGTATTTT,CSARPGTTLDTQYF
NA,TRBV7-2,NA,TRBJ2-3,TGTGCCAGCAGCGACACCGGCAACCTGGCAGATACGCAGTATTTT,CASSDTGNLADTQYF
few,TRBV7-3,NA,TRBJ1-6,TGTGCCAGCAGTGAGGGGTGGGGATCACCCCTCCACTTT,CASSEGWGSPLHF
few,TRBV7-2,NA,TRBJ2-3,TGTGCCAGCAGCCCGGTGGGGCGTTCAGATACGCAGTATTTT,CASSPVGRSDTQYF
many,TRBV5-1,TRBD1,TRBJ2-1,TGCGCCAGCAGCCCTACAGGGGGGTCCTACAATGAGCAGTTCTTC,CASSPTGGSYNEQFF
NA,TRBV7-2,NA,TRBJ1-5,TGTGCCAGCAGCGTAGGACACTGGGGGAGCAATCAGCCCCAGCATTTT,CASSVGHWGSNQPQHF
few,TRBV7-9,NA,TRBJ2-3,TGTGCCAGCAGCCCGGGGCTAGCAGCAGATACGCAGTATTTT,CASSPGLAADTQYF
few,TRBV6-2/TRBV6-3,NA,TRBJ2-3,TGTGCCAGCATCAACGGAGATACGCAGTATTTT,CASINGDTQYF
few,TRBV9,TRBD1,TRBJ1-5,TGTGCCAGCAGCGGGGGACAGCTTAATCAGCCCCAGCATTTT,CASSGGQLNQPQHF
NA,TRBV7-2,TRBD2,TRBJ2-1,TGTGCCAGCAGCGTTATGGGACTAGCGCCGGACAATGAGCAGTTCTTC,CASSVMGLAPDNEQFF
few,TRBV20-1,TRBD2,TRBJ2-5,TGCAGTGCCCCGCCGGTTGGTAGCGGGGGGGGACAAGAGACCCAGTACTTC,CSAPPVGSGGGQETQYF
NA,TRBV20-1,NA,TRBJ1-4,TGCAGTGCTGGAAGGGGTGCAACTAATGAAAAACTGTTTTTT,CSAGRGATNEKLFF
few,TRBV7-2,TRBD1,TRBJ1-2,TGTGCCAGCAGCTTATATTGGGACAGCCCTCCGAACACCTTC,CASSLYWDSPPNTF
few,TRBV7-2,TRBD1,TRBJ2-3,TGTGCCAGCAGCTCCAGACAGGGGATGGCAGATACGCAGTATTTT,CASSSRQGMADTQYF
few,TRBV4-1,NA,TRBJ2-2,TGCGCCAGCAGCCAAGAGGGGGGTAGTATTACCGGGGAGCTGTTTTTT,CASSQEGGSITGELFF
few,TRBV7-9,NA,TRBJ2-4,TGTGCCAGCAGCCCAGCGAACATTCAGTACTTC,CASSPANIQYF
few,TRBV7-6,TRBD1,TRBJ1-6,TGTGCCAGCAGCCCCCGGACAGGGTCAAATTCACCCCTCCACTTT,CASSPRTGSNSPLHF
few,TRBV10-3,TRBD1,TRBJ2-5,TGTGCCATCAGTGAAACCGGGACAGAAGAGACCCAGTACTTC,CAISETGTEETQYF
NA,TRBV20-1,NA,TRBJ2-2,TGCAGTGTCGCTAGCCCCACCGGGGAGCTGTTTTTT,CSVASPTGELFF
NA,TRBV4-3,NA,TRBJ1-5,TGCGCCAGCAGCCAAGAAAAAGGGCAGCCCCAGCATTTT,CASSQEKGQPQHF
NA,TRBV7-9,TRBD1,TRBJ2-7,TGTGCCAGCAGCCTGACGACAGGGGGCAACGAGCAGTACTTC,CASSLTTGGNEQYF
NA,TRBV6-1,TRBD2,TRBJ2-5,TGTGCCAGCAGGGGGGGACTAGCGGAAGAGACCCAGTACTTC,CASRGGLAEETQYF
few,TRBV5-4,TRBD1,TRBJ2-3,TGTGCCAGCAGCTACGCCGGGACAGCGCTGCCCACAGATACGCAGTATTTT,CASSYAGTALPTDTQYF
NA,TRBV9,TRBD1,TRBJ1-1,TGTGCCAGCAGCGCCGGGACAGCTGGAAGGGAACGAGCTTTCTTT,CASSAGTAGRERAFF
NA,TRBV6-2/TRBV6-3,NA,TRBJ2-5,TGTGCCAGCAGTTCTGCCCAAGAGACCCAGTACTTC,CASSSAQETQYF
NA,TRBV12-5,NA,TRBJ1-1,TGTGCTAGTGGCAACGCGCCGGTTGCTTGGAACACTGAAGCTTTCTTT,CASGNAPVAWNTEAFF
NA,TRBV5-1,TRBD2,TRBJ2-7,TGCGCCAGCAGCTTGTATTCGTTCGGGGGGGTCGAGCAGTACTTC,CASSLYSFGGVEQYF
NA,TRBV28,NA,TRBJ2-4,TGTGCCAGCAGCTCAACTAAACTAGCCAAAAACATTCAGTACTTC,CASSSTKLAKNIQYF
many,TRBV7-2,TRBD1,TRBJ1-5,TGTGCCAGCAGTTTACAGGGGAGCAATCAGCCCCAGCATTTT,CASSLQGSNQPQHF
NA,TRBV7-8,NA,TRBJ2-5,TGTGCCAGCAGCTTAGCGTACCAAGAGACCCAGTACTTC,CASSLAYQETQYF
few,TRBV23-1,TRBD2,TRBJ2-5,TGCGCCAGCAGTCAAAGAAGGGCTAGCGGGCAAGAGACCCAGTACTTC,CASSQRRASGQETQYF
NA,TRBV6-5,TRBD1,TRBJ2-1,TGTGCCAGCAGTCAGAGGGACAGGGAATCCCATGAGCAGTTCTTC,CASSQRDRESHEQFF
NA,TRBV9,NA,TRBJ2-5,TGTGCCAGCAGCTCAGGAGCTGACGAGACCCAGTACTTC,CASSSGADETQYF
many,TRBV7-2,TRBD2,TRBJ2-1,TGTGCCAGCAGCCGAGCGGGGGGGACATACAATGAGCAGTTCTTC,CASSRAGGTYNEQFF
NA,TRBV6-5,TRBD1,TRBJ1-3,TGTGCCAGCAGTTACTCGGGACAGGGGGCTGGAAACACCATATATTTT,CASSYSGQGAGNTIYF
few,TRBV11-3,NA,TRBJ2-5,TGTGCCAGCAGCTTAGGCGGCGAGGCTGAGACCCAGTACTTC,CASSLGGEAETQYF
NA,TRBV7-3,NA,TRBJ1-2,TGTGCCAGCAGCTTAAACAGTGGCAGGGACGGCTACACCTTC,CASSLNSGRDGYTF